Shown below are 30 T cell receptor beta chains from a single sample sequenced in a study of OX40 agonist ivuxolimab in advanced cancers. TCRdb keeps only in-frame clones here, not all; method: immunoSEQ multiplex PCR. The sample yields 65,000 to 95,000 clones, about 88% seen once. The sequencing used CD4+ or CD8+ T cells sorted from blood, collected in a trial of the OX40 agonist ivuxolimab. All receptors come from an adult with an advanced solid tumor such as melanoma, head and neck, liver or kidney cancer.

V is TRBV11-3 and J is TRBJ1-3; D ambiguous. CDR1 is SGHNT and CDR2 is YENEEA in the germline V gene. The CDR3 contains 16 residues. Trimming cost V 1 base and J 0 bases, with 10 bases left between them. The CDR3 sequence: CASSLVLFNSGNTIYF. The CDR3 DNA reads as TGTGCCAGCAGCTTAGTACTTTTCAACTCTGGAAACACCATATATTTT.

This chain joins TRBV7-8 and TRBJ2-2; D gene ambiguous. The CDR3 length is 19 residues. Looked up from germline, CDR1 is SGHVS and CDR2 is FQNEAQ. Trimming removed 2 bases from V and 0 bases from J, with 19 bases in between. This chain's CDR3 is CASSLRLFAWQTNTGELFF. The DNA of the CDR3 is TGTGCCAGCAGCTTACGGCTGTTTGCTTGGCAGACGAACACCGGGGAGCTGTTTTTT. The variable domain in full, completed from reference TRBV7-8 and TRBJ2-2, reads GAGVSQSPRYKVAKRGQDVALRCDPISGHVSLFWYQQALGQGPEFLTYFQNEAQLDKSGLPSDRFFAERPEGSVSTLKIQRTQQEDSAVYLCASSLRLFAWQTNTGELFFGEGSRLTVL.

The chain combines TRBV5-1 with TRBJ2-1, with D unresolved. Per germline, CDR1 SGHRS and CDR2 YFSETQ. V shed 0 bases and J shed 7 bases, with 5 bases lying between them. CDR3 size: 12 residues. The CDR3 loop reads CASSLAWNEQFF. DNA for the CDR3: TGCGCCAGCAGCTTGGCCTGGAATGAGCAGTTCTTC.

The V gene is TRBV10-3, the J gene TRBJ2-4; D is perhaps TRBD2 (6 bases). V was trimmed by 3 bases and J by 8 bases, leaving 14 bases between them. The CDR3 spans 14 residues. Looked up from germline, CDR1 is ENHRY and CDR2 is SYGVKD. CDR3 loop: CAISEGRPGDIQYF. In DNA, the CDR3 is TGTGCCATCAGTGAAGGACGCCCGGGGGACATTCAGTACTTC.

This chain uses TRBV7-2 with TRBJ2-2; D uncertain. This CDR3 is 15 amino acids long. The germline gives CDR1 SGHTA, CDR2 FQGNSA. V lost 6 bases and J lost 3, with 14 bases in between. The CDR3 bases are TGTGCCAGCAGGTCGGCGTATGCAGACACCGGGGAGCTGTTTTTT. Translating it yields CASRSAYADTGELFF. The entire variable domain, with the rest obtained from reference TRBV7-2 and TRBJ2-2, is as follows: GAGVSQSPSNKVTEKGKDVELRCDPISGHTALYWYRQSLGQGLEFLIYFQGNSAPDKSGLPSDRFSAERTGGSVSTLTIQRTQQEDSAVYLCASRSAYADTGELFFGEGSRLTVL.

This chain uses TRBV6-5 with TRBJ1-5; D is ambiguous. Germline loops: CDR1 MNHEY, CDR2 SVGAGI. V was cut by 2 bases and J by 4 bases, with 6 bases left in between. The CDR3 has 13 amino acids. The CDR3 DNA is TGTGCCAGCAGTTACCCCTATAATCAGCCCCAGCATTTT. Translated: CASSYPYNQPQHF.

The rearrangement uses TRBV14 and TRBJ2-3, with D maybe TRBD2 (6 bases). Trimming took 3 bases from V and 7 from J, leaving 14 bases between them. The CDR3 length is 14 residues. Germline V gene data show CDR1 as SGHDN and CDR2 as FVKESK. CDR3 DNA sequence: TGTGCCAGCAGCCAGGCCCCGACTAGTAATACGCAGTATTTT. This translates into CASSQAPTSNTQYF.

The chain combines TRBV6-5 with TRBJ2-7; maybe TRBD1 (6 bases). The CDR3 contains 12 residues. V was trimmed by 8 bases and J by 4 bases, leaving 12 bases between them. The germline V gene has CDR1 MNHEY and CDR2 SVGAGI. CDR3 DNA sequence: TGTGCCAGCGGCAGGGGATATTACGAGCAGTACTTC. Residues: CASGRGYYEQYF.

The chain carries TRBV5-1 and TRBJ2-5, with TRBD1 matching 8 bases. With V trimmed by 4 bases and J by 1 base, 3 bases remained unmatched. This CDR3 comprises 14 residues. The germline V gene encodes CDR1 SGHRS and CDR2 YFSETQ. The CDR3 is CASSGTGLQETQYF. CDR3 DNA: TGCGCCAGCAGCGGGACAGGTCTCCAAGAGACCCAGTACTTC.

The V and J genes are TRBV11-1 and TRBJ1-1; 7 bases align to TRBD1. The length of the CDR3 is 15 residues. V gave up 6 bases and J gave up 0 bases; unmatched junction bases: 7. Germline V gene sequence: CDR1 SGHAT, CDR2 FQDESV (reference sequence). The CDR3 is CASSSFDRVNTEAFF. CDR3 DNA: TGTGCCAGCAGTTCTTTCGACAGGGTGAACACTGAAGCTTTCTTT.

The V gene is TRBV28, the J gene TRBJ1-4, with D unresolved. In germline, CDR1 is MDHEN, CDR2 SYDVKM. This CDR3 comprises 15 residues. Between the trimmed V and J ends, which lost 8 bases and 4 bases, there was a span of 17 bases. In DNA, the CDR3 is TGTGCCAGCCTGGATAACAAGCCGGGTAATGAAAAACTGTTTTTT. Protein product: CASLDNKPGNEKLFF.

V usage is TRBV2 and J usage is TRBJ1-1; D ambiguous. Germline V gene sequence: CDR1 SNHLY, CDR2 FYNNEI. This CDR3 has 14 residues. V shed 2 bases and J shed 2 bases, with 9 bases lying between them. As DNA, the CDR3 is TGTGCCAGCAGTGAATACTCCATCAACACTGAAGCTTTCTTT. Residues: CASSEYSINTEAFF.

This rearrangement joins TRBV11-3 to TRBJ1-1; D uncertain. Trimming removed 0 bases from V and 5 bases from J, with 7 bases in between. CDR1 and CDR2 from the germline V gene are SGHNT and YENEEA. The CDR3 loop spans 13 amino acids. The CDR3 nucleotides read TGTGCCAGCAGCTTAGAAAGCGGTACTGAAGCTTTCTTT. Translating it yields CASSLESGTEAFF.

The chain employs TRBV5-1 and TRBJ2-5; maybe TRBD2 (5 bases). The CDR3 consists of 14 residues. Trimming removed 1 base at V and 2 bases at J, with 9 bases between. Per the germline V gene, CDR1 is SGHRS and CDR2 is YFSETQ. The CDR3 region has the DNA TGCGCCAGCAGCTTGCAACGGGGTCAAGAGACCCAGTACTTC. It codes for CASSLQRGQETQYF.

This clone was counted only a few times. This CDR3 is CASTVGHAQHF. DNA for the CDR3: TGTGCCAGTACTGTTGGGCATGCCCAGCATTTT. This chain links TRBV19 with TRBJ1-5; D not resolved. This CDR3 has 11 residues. Germline loops: CDR1 LNHDA, CDR2 SQIVND (reference sequence). Trimming left V 7 bases short and J 11 bases short, with 12 bases between.

Points on this clone: Since no conserved phenylalanine or tryptophan closes the CDR3, a read error is the likely cause. The chain combines TRBV7-2 with TRBJ1-6, with no clear D. This CDR3 spans 15 amino acids. CDR1 SGHTA and CDR2 FQGNSA come from the germline V gene. Deletions cut 6 bases from V and 2 bases from J, with 11 bases between. The DNA of the CDR3 is TGTGCCAGCAGTCTAGACGATGCCTATAATTCACCCCTCCACCTT. This translates into CASSLDDAYNSPLHL.

This chain connects TRBV9 to TRBJ2-2; D unclear. Germline V lookup: CDR1 SGDLS, CDR2 YYNGEE. Between the trimmed V and J ends, which lost 2 bases and 6 bases, there was a span of 5 bases. This CDR3 contains 12 residues. The DNA for the CDR3 is TGTGCCAGCAGCGTGTATTCCGGGGAGCTGTTTTTT. It is translated as CASSVYSGELFF.

This clone is a singleton in its sample. This chain joins TRBV19 and TRBJ2-1, with 8 bases lining up with TRBD2. Germline CDR1 LNHDA, CDR2 SQIVND (reference sequence). The CDR3 covers 17 residues. Trimming took 3 bases from V and 5 from J; bases not matched to a gene: 12. In DNA, the CDR3 is TGTGCCAGTAGTATCCCGGGACTAGTGGGGGGGGACAATGAGCAGTTCTTC. The encoded protein is CASSIPGLVGGDNEQFF.

The V gene is TRBV11-1, the J gene TRBJ1-1; the D is unclear. The CDR3 totals 13 residues. Germline V gene data show CDR1 as SGHAT and CDR2 as FQDESV (reference sequence). Deletions cut 3 bases from V and 1 base from J, with 6 bases between. CDR3 in DNA: TGTGCCAGCAGCTTCCAGGAGAACACTGAAGCTTTCTTT. Its protein product is CASSFQENTEAFF.

The chain uses TRBV7-9 and TRBJ1-4; a weak D match, TRBD1 (5 bases). This CDR3 contains 14 residues. Trimming removed 4 bases from V and 6 bases from J, with 12 bases in between. The germline gives CDR1 SEHNR, CDR2 FQNEAQ (reference sequence). The CDR3 bases are TGTGCCAGCAGCTCTAAGGGAGGGGATGAAAAACTGTTTTTT. As protein: CASSSKGGDEKLFF.

This rearrangement joins TRBV7-3 to TRBJ1-1, with D tentatively TRBD1 (5 bases). Trimming took 4 bases from V and 2 from J, leaving 14 bases between them. The CDR3 has 15 amino acids. The V gene's germline CDR1 is SGHTA and CDR2 FQGTGA. CDR3 region: CASSSQSGANTEAFF. The CDR3 coding sequence is TGTGCCAGCAGCTCACAGTCTGGGGCCAACACTGAAGCTTTCTTT.

The rearrangement uses TRBV28 and TRBJ1-1, with D possibly matching TRBD1 (6 bases). V was cut by 5 bases and J by 5 bases, with 15 bases left in between. Germline V lookup: CDR1 MDHEN, CDR2 SYDVKM. The CDR3 contains 14 residues. The CDR3 bases are TGTGCCAGCAGTCTGGGGGGCGTTGGGACTGAAGCTTTCTTT. Protein sequence: CASSLGGVGTEAFF.

The sample holds one count of this clone. The chain employs TRBV11-2 and TRBJ1-1; 7 nucleotides agree with TRBD1. Germline V gives CDR1 SGHAT, CDR2 FQNNGV. This CDR3 has 14 residues. The trim removed 4 bases at V and 5 bases at J, leaving 7 bases unmatched. This CDR3 is CASSWGRGNTEAFF. DNA of the CDR3: TGTGCCAGCAGCTGGGGCAGGGGGAATACTGAAGCTTTCTTT. Variable domain in full (rest from reference TRBV11-2 and TRBJ1-1): EAGVAQSPRYKIIEKRQSVAFWCNPISGHATLYWYQQILGQGPKLLIQFQNNGVVDDSQLPKDRFSAERLKGVDSTLKIQPAKLEDSAVYLCASSWGRGNTEAFFGQGTRLTVV.

The chain employs TRBV6-6 and TRBJ1-1; 7 nucleotides match TRBD1. The trim removed 5 bases at V and 1 base at J, leaving 4 bases unmatched. Germline lookup yields CDR1 MNHNY and CDR2 SVGAGI (reference sequence). This CDR3 spans 14 amino acids. CDR3 protein: CASSPRTGNTEAFF. Written as DNA, the CDR3 is TGTGCCAGCAGTCCGCGGACAGGGAACACTGAAGCTTTCTTT.

J is TRBJ2-7 and V is TRBV6-5; D perhaps matches TRBD1 (6 bases). Germline lookup yields CDR1 MNHEY and CDR2 SVGAGI. V lost 6 bases and J lost 2, with 8 bases in between. The CDR3 is 12 residues long. DNA of the CDR3: TGTGCCAGCAGGACAGGCCCCTACGAGCAGTACTTC. Amino acid sequence: CASRTGPYEQYF.

This rearrangement joins TRBV19 to TRBJ2-5, with 8 nucleotides matching TRBD2. The CDR3 has 14 residues. Germline-derived CDR1 and CDR2 are LNHDA and SQIVND (reference sequence). V gave up 5 bases and J gave up 5 bases; unmatched junction bases: 7. CDR3 sequence (DNA): TGTGCCAGTAGTTCGGGACTAGTCAAGGAGACCCAGTACTTC. The encoded protein is CASSSGLVKETQYF.

The J gene is TRBJ2-2, the V gene TRBV18; 8 nucleotides agree with TRBD1. Germline assignment: CDR1 KGHSH and CDR2 LQKENI. The CDR3 loop spans 15 amino acids. The ends lost 2 bases at V and 7 bases at J; junction bases unmatched: 6. This chain's CDR3 is CASSPEAGGRGELFF. In nucleotides, the CDR3 is TGTGCCAGCTCACCAGAGGCAGGGGGCCGCGGGGAGCTGTTTTTT.

The rearrangement links TRBV2 to TRBJ2-7; 9 bases line up with TRBD1. With 6 bases clipped from V and 7 bases from J, the junction kept 4 bases outside the gene matches. This CDR3 contains 12 residues. Germline V gene sequence: CDR1 SNHLY, CDR2 FYNNEI. CDR3 sequence (DNA): TGTGCCAGCAGGGACAGGGGCCCAGAGCAGTACTTC. Residues: CASRDRGPEQYF.

This sequence joins TRBV2 and TRBJ1-5; D may be TRBD1 (6 bases). Germline V CDR1 and CDR2: SNHLY, FYNNEI. This CDR3 spans 15 amino acids. V lost 0 bases and J lost 6, with 12 bases in between. The CDR3 nucleotides read TGTGCCAGCAGTGAAGCGTGGGGGGGCGCTCAGCCCCAGCATTTT. Protein: CASSEAWGGAQPQHF.

In regard to this clone: The sample holds other DNA sequences that translate to the same CDR3. V and J are TRBV5-1 and TRBJ2-7; a weak D match, TRBD2 (6 bases). With 1 base removed from V and 0 bases from J, the gap between germline ends came to 8 bases. In germline, CDR1 is SGHRS, CDR2 YFSETQ. The CDR3 is 14 amino acids. This CDR3 reads CASSLRGTSYEQYF. DNA of the CDR3: TGCGCCAGCAGCTTGCGGGGGACCTCCTACGAGCAGTACTTC.